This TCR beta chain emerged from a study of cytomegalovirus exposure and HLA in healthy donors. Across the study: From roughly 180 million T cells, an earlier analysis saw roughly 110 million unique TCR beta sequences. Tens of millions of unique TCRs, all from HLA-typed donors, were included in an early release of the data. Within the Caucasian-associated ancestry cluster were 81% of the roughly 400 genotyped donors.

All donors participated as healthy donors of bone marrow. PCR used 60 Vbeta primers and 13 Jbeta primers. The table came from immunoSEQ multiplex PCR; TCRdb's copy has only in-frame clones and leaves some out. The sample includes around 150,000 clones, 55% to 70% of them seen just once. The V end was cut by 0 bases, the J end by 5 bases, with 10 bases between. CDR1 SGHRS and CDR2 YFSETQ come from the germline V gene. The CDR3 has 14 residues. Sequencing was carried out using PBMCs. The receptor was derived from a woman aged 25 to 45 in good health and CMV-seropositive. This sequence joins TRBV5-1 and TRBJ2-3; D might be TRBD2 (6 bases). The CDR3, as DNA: TGCGCCAGCAGCTTGGAGGCGGGACGAGATACGCAGTATTTT. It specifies CASSLEAGRDTQYF. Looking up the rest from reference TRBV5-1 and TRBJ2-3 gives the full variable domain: KAGVTQTPRYLIKTRGQQVTLSCSPISGHRSVSWYQQTPGQGLQFLFEYFSETQRNKGNFPGRFSGRQFSNSRSEMNVSTLELGDSALYLCASSLEAGRDTQYFGPGTRLTVL.